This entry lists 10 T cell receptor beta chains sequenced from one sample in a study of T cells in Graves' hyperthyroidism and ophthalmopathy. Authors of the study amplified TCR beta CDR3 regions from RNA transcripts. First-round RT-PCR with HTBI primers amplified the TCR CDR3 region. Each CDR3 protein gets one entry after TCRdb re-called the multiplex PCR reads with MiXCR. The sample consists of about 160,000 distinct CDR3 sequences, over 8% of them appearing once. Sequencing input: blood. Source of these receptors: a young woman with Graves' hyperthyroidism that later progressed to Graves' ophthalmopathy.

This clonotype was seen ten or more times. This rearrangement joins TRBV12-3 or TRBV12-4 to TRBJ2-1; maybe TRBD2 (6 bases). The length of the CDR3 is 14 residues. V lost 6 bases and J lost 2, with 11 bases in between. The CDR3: CASRLTSPYNEQFF. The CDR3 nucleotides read TGTGCCAGCAGGCTGACTAGTCCCTACAATGAGCAGTTCTTC.

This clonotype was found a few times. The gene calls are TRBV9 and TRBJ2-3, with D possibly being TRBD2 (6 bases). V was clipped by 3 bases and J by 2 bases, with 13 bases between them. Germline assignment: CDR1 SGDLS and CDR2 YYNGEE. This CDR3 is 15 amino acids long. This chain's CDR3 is CASSGRDFSTDTQYF. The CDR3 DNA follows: TGTGCCAGCAGCGGCAGGGACTTTTCCACAGATACGCAGTATTTT.

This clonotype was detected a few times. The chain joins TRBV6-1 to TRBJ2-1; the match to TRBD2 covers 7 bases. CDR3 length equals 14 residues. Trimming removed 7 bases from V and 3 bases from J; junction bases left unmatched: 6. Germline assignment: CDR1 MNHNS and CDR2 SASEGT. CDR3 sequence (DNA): TGTGCCAGCATCGCAGCGGGAATCTACAATGAGCAGTTCTTC. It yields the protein CASIAAGIYNEQFF.

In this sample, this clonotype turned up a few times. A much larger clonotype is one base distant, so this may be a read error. DNA of the CDR3: TGTGCCAGCAGCCAAGCCCGAACAGGGCGCAACGCTGAAGCTTTCTTT. It codes for CASSQARTGRNAEAFF. The genes are TRBV3-1 and TRBJ1-1, with D possibly matching TRBD1 (6 bases). The CDR3 spans 16 residues. Trimming removed 1 base at V and 6 bases at J, with 18 bases between. Germline V gene data show CDR1 as LGHDT and CDR2 as YNNKEL (reference sequence). Drawing the rest from reference TRBV3-1 and TRBJ1-1, the complete variable domain is DTAVSQTPKYLVTQMGNDKSIKCEQNLGHDTMYWYKQDSKKFLKIMFSYNNKELIINETVPNRFSPKSPDKAHLNLHINSLELGDSAVYFCASSQARTGRNAEAFFGQGTRLTVV.

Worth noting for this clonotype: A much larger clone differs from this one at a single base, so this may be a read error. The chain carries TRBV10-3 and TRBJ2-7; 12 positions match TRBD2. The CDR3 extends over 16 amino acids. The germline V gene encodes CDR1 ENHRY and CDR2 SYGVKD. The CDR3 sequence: CAISAGGLAGSYGQYF. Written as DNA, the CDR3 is TGTGCCATCAGTGCGGGTGGACTAGCGGGATCCTACGGGCAGTACTTC.

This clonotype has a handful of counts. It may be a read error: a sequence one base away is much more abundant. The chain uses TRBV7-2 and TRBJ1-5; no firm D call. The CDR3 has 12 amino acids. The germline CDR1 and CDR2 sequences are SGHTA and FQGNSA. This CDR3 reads CAGSTSNQPQHF. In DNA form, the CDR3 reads TGTGCCGGCAGCACCAGCAATCAGCCCCAGCATTTT.

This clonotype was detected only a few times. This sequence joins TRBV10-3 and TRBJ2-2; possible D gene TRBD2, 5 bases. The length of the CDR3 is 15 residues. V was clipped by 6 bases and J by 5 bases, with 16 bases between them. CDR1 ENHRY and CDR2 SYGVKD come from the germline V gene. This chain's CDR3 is CAISREIGGTGELFF. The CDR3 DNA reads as TGTGCCATCAGCCGAGAAATTGGAGGAACCGGGGAGCTGTTTTTT.

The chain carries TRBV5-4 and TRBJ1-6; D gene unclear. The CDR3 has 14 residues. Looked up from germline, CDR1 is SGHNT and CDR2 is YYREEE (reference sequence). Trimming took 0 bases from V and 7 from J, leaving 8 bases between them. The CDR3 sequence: CASSLGLENSPLHF. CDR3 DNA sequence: TGTGCCAGCAGCTTGGGCCTTGAGAATTCACCCCTCCACTTT.

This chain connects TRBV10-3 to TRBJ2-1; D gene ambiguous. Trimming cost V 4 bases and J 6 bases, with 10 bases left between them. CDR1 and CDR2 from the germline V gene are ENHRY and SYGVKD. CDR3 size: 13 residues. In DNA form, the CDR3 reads TGTGCCATCAGTGGGATATGGGGCAATGAGCAGTTCTTC. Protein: CAISGIWGNEQFF.

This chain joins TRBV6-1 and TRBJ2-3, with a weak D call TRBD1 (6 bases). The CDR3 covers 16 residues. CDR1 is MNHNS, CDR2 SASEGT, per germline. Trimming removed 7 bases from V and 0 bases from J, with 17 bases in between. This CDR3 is CASIPWGQTSTDTQYF. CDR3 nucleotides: TGTGCCAGCATCCCCTGGGGGCAGACTAGCACAGATACGCAGTATTTT.